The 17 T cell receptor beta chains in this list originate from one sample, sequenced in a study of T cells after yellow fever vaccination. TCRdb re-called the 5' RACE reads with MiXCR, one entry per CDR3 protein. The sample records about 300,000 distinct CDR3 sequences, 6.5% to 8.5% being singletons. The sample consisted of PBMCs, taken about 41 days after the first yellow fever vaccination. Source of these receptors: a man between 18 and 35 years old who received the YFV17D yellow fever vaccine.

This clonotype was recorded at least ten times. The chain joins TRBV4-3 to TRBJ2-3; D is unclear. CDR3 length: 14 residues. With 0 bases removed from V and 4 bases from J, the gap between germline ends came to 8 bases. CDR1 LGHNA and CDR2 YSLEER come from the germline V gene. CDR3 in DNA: TGCGCCAGCAGCCAAGATGTCCTAGCAGATACGCAGTATTTT. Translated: CASSQDVLADTQYF.

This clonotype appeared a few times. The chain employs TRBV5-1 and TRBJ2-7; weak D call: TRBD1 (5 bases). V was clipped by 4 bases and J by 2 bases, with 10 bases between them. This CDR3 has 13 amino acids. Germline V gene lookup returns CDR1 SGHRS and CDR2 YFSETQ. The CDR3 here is CASSPGHPYEQYF. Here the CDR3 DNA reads TGCGCCAGCAGCCCCGGACACCCCTACGAGCAGTACTTC.

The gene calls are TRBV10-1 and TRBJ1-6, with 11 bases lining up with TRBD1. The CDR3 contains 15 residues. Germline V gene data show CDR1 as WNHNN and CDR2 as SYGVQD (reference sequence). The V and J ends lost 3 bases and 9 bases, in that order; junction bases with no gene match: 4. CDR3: CASSDPGTGGSPLHF. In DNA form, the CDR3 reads TGCGCCAGCAGTGATCCCGGGACAGGGGGTTCACCCCTCCACTTT.

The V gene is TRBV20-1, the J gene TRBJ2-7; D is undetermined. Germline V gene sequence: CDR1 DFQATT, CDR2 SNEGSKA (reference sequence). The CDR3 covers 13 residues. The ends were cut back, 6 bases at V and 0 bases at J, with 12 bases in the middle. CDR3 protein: CSAPADSSYEQYV. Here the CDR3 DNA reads TGCAGTGCACCCGCGGATAGCTCCTACGAGCAGTACGTC.

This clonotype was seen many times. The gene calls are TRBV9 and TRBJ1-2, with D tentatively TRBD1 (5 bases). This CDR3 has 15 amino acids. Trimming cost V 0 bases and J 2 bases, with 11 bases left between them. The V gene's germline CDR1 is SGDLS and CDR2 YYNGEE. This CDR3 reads CASSVATAGNYGYTF. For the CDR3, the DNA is TGTGCCAGCAGCGTAGCTACGGCAGGGAACTATGGCTACACCTTC.

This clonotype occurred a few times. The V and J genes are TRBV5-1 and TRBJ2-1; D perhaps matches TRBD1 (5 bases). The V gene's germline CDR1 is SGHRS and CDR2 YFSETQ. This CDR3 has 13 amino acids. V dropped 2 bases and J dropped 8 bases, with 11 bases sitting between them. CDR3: CASSFPGIDEQFF. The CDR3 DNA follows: TGCGCCAGCAGCTTTCCAGGGATCGATGAGCAGTTCTTC.

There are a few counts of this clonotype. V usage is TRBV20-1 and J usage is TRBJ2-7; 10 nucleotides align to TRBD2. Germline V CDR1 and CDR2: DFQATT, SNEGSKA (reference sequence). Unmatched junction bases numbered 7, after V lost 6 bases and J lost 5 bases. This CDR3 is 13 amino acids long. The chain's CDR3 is CSAELAGSNEQYV. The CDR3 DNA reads TGCAGTGCCGAACTAGCGGGGAGCAACGAGCAGTACGTC.

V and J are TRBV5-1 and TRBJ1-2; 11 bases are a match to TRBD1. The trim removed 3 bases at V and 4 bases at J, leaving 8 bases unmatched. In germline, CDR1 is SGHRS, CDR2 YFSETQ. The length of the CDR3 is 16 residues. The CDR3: CASSSGDRGIPYGYTF. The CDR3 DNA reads TGCGCCAGCAGCTCGGGGGACAGGGGGATCCCCTATGGCTACACCTTC.

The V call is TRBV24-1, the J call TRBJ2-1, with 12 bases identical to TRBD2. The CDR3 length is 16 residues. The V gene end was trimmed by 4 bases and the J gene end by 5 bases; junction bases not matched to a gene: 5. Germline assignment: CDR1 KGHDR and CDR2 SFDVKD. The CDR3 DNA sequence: TGTGCCACCAGTGACCCGGGGACTAGCGGGCACAATGAGCAGTTCTTC. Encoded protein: CATSDPGTSGHNEQFF.

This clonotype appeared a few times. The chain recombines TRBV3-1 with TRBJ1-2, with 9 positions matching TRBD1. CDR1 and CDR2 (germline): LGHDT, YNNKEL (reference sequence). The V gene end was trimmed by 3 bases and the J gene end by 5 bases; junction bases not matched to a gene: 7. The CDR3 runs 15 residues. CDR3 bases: TGTGCCAGCAGCCACCTGGCGGGACAGGGATATGGCTACACCTTC. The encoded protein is CASSHLAGQGYGYTF.

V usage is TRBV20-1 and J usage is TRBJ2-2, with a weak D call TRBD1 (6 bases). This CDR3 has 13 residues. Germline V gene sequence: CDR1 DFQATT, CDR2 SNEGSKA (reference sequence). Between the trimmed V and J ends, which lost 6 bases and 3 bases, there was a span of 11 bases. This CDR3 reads CSARDTYTGELFF. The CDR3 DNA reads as TGCAGTGCCAGGGACACATACACCGGGGAGCTGTTTTTT.

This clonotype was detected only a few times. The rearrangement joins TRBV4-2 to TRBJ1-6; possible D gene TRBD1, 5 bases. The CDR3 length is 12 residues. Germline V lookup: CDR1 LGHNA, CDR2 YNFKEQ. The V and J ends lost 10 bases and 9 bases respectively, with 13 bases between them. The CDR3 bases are TGTGCCACCCAGGGTCTAGGTTCACCCCTCCACTTT. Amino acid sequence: CATQGLGSPLHF.

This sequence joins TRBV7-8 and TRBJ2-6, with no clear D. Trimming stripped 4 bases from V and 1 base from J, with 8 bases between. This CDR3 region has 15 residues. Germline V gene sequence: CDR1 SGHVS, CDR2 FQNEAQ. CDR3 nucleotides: TGTGCCAGCAGCTGGAAACCATCTGGGGCCAACGTCCTGACTTTC. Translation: CASSWKPSGANVLTF.

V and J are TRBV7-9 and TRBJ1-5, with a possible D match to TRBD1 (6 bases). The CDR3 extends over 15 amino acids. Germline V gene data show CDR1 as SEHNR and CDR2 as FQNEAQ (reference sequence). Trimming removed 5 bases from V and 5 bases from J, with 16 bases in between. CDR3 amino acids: CASSRTGRGYQPQHF. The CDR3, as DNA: TGTGCCAGCAGCCGAACAGGGAGAGGATATCAGCCCCAGCATTTT.

The CDR3 DNA sequence: TGTGCCAGCAGTTACTCGTTTAACTATGGCTACACCTTC. It translates to CASSYSFNYGYTF. The chain is built from TRBV6-5 and TRBJ1-2; D is unclear. Germline V gives CDR1 MNHEY, CDR2 SVGAGI. This CDR3 is built from 13 residues. The germline V and J ends were trimmed by 0 bases and 1 base, with 3 bases remaining between them.

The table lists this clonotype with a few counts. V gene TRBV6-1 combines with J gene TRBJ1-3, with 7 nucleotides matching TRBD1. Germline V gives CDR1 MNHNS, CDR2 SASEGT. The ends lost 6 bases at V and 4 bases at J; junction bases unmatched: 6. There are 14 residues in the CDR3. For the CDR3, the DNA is TGTGCCAGCAGCCAGGGGACAGCGGGAAACACCATATATTTT. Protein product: CASSQGTAGNTIYF.

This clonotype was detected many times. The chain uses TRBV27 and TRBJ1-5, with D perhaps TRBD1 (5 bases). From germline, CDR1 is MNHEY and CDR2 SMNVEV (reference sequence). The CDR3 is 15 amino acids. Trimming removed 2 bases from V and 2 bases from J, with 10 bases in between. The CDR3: CASSLRGGGNQPQHF. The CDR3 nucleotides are TGTGCCAGCAGTTTACGGGGGGGTGGCAATCAGCCCCAGCATTTT.